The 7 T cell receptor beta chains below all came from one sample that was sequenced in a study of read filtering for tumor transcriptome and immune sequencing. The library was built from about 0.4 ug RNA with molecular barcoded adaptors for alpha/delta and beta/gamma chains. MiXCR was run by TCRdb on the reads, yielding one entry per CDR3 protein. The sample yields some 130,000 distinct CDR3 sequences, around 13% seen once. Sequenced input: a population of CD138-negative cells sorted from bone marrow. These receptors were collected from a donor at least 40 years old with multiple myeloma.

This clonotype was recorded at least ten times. CDR3 DNA: TGCAGTGCTAGAGATGGCGGGGGTGGTAGAGATACGCAGTATTTT. It codes for CSARDGGGGRDTQYF. The chain employs TRBV20-1 and TRBJ2-3; 7 bases are a match to TRBD2. CDR1 is DFQATT, CDR2 SNEGSKA, per germline (reference sequence). The CDR3 spans 15 residues. V gave up 0 bases and J gave up 5 bases; unmatched junction bases: 8.

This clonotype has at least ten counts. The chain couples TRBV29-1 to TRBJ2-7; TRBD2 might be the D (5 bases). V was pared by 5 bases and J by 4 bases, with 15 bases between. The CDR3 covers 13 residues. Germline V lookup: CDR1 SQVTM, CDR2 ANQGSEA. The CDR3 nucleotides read TGCAGCGTTATCGGAGCGGAGAGGTACGAGCAGTACTTC. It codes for CSVIGAERYEQYF.

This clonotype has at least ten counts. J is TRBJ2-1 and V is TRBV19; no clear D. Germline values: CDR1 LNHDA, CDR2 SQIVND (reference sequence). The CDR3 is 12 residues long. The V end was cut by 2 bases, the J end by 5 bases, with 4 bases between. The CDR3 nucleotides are TGTGCCAGTAGTATAACTGACAATGAGCAGTTCTTC. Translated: CASSITDNEQFF. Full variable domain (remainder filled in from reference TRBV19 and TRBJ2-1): DGGITQSPKYLFRKEGQNVTLSCEQNLNHDAMYWYRQDPGQGLRLIYYSQIVNDFQKGDIAEGYSVSREKKESFPLTVTSAQKNPTAFYLCASSITDNEQFFGPGTRLTVL.

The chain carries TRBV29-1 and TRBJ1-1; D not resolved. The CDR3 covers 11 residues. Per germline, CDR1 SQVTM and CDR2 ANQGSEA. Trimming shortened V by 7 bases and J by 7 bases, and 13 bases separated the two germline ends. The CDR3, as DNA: TGCAGCGCTGAGGAGGTTCTTGAAGCTTTCTTT. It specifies CSAEEVLEAFF.

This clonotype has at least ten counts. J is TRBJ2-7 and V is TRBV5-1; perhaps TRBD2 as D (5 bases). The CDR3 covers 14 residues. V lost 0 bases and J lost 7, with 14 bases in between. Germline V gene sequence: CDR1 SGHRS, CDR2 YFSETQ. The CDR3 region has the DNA TGCGCCAGCAGCTTGGCGGACTCCTCCTGGGAGCAGTACTTC. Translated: CASSLADSSWEQYF.

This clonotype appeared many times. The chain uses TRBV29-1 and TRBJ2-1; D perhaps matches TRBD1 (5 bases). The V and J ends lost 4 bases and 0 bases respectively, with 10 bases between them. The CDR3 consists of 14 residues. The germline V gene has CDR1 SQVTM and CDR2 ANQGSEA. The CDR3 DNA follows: TGCAGCGTTGGAAGGGGTTTCTCCTACAATGAGCAGTTCTTC. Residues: CSVGRGFSYNEQFF.

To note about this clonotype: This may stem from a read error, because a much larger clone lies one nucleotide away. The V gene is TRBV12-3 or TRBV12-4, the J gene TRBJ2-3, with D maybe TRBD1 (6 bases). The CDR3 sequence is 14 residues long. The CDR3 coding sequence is TGTGCCAGCAGCGACTTTACTTGGACAGATGCGCAGTATTTT. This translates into CASSDFTWTDAQYF.